This passage covers 31 T cell receptor beta chains from one sample sequenced in a study of blood T cell repertoires in COVID-19. Sequencing used immunoSEQ multiplex PCR; TCRdb keeps in-frame clones, though not all of them. The sample gives approximately 200,000 clones, just under 90% of which show up once; 1.2% is in the top ten. Sequencing was done on a sample of PBMCs or T cells enriched from blood (not recorded which). The receptors come from a man aged 25-40 years who had recovered from COVID-19.

CDR3 region: CASRTYREKLFF. The CDR3, as DNA: TGTGCCAGCAGGACCTACAGAGAAAAACTGTTTTTT. V and J are TRBV28 and TRBJ1-4; D is unclear. Germline values: CDR1 MDHEN, CDR2 SYDVKM. Trimming took off 6 bases at V and 8 bases at J, with 10 bases between the two ends. This CDR3 contains 12 residues. The full variable domain, with the rest looked up from reference TRBV28 and TRBJ1-4, is DVKVTQSSRYLVKRTGEKVFLECVQDMDHENMFWYRQDPGLGLRLIYFSYDVKMKEKGDIPEGYSVSREKKERFSLILESASTNQTSMYLCASRTYREKLFFGSGTQLSVL.

Only one count was recorded for this clone. This sequence joins TRBV19 and TRBJ2-7; D possibly corresponds to TRBD1 (5 bases). V shed 4 bases and J shed 0 bases, with 10 bases lying between them. Germline CDR1 LNHDA, CDR2 SQIVND (reference sequence). The CDR3 consists of 14 residues. The CDR3: CASSTSGASYEQYF. The CDR3 nucleotides read TGTGCCAGTAGTACGAGTGGGGCCTCCTACGAGCAGTACTTC. The whole variable domain, remainder taken from reference TRBV19 and TRBJ2-7, is DGGITQSPKYLFRKEGQNVTLSCEQNLNHDAMYWYRQDPGQGLRLIYYSQIVNDFQKGDIAEGYSVSREKKESFPLTVTSAQKNPTAFYLCASSTSGASYEQYFGPGTRLTVT.

The chain recombines TRBV5-4 with TRBJ2-7, with 10 bases identical to TRBD1. Germline assignment: CDR1 SGHNT and CDR2 YYREEE (reference sequence). The CDR3 spans 15 residues. The J segment lost 2 bases and the V segment lost 3 bases, leaving 5 bases of the junction unmatched. CDR3 in amino acids: CASSYDRGLPYEQYF. The CDR3, as DNA: TGTGCCAGCAGCTATGACAGGGGGCTTCCCTACGAGCAGTACTTC.

Comments on this clone: This sample also contains other DNA sequences that code for the same CDR3. The chain employs TRBV28 and TRBJ2-7; 10 nucleotides line up with TRBD2. The CDR3 runs 15 residues. The germline gives CDR1 MDHEN, CDR2 SYDVKM. V dropped 2 bases and J dropped 2; count of bases not matched to a gene: 3. The chain's CDR3 is CASSLGLAGAYEQYF. The CDR3 DNA is TGTGCCAGCAGTTTAGGTCTAGCGGGAGCCTACGAGCAGTACTTC.

This clone was seen a single time. The rearrangement uses TRBV5-5 and TRBJ2-6, with D maybe TRBD1 (6 bases). Looked up from germline, CDR1 is SGHKS and CDR2 is YYEKEE (reference sequence). V was shortened by 4 bases and J by 1 base, with 12 bases between the two germline ends. This CDR3 has 16 amino acids. The DNA of the CDR3 is TGTGCCAGCAGCCGCAGCACAGGGTCTGGGGCCAACGTCCTGACTTTC. It codes for CASSRSTGSGANVLTF. Looking up the rest from reference TRBV5-5 and TRBJ2-6 gives the full variable domain: DAGVTQSPTHLIKTRGQQVTLRCSPISGHKSVSWYQQVLGQGPQFIFQYYEKEERGRGNFPDRFSARQFPNYSSELNVNALLLGDSALYLCASSRSTGSGANVLTFGAGSRLTVL.

This chain links TRBV18 with TRBJ1-1; maybe TRBD1 (5 bases). Germline CDR1 is KGHSH and CDR2 is LQKENI. CDR3 size: 16 residues. The V gene lost 2 bases and the J gene lost 1 base, with 14 bases spanning the gap. CDR3 residues: CASSPGAEKRNTEAFF. In DNA, the CDR3 is TGTGCCAGCTCACCAGGGGCAGAAAAACGGAACACTGAAGCTTTCTTT.

This clone was recorded once. The chain has TRBV28 and TRBJ1-2; D might be TRBD1 (5 bases). CDR3 length: 14 amino acids. Germline V gene lookup returns CDR1 MDHEN and CDR2 SYDVKM. V lost 2 bases to trimming and J lost 4 bases, with 11 bases between them. The DNA for the CDR3 is TGTGCCAGCAGTTTAATAGGGGCGTCCTATGGCTACACCTTC. Translation: CASSLIGASYGYTF.

The gene calls are TRBV4-3 and TRBJ2-7, with TRBD2 matching over 11 bases. Germline V CDR1 and CDR2: LGHNA, YSLEER. This CDR3 spans 16 amino acids. V lost 3 bases and J lost 1; bases outside the gene matches: 5. The CDR3 loop is CASSQSLAGVSYEQYF. The CDR3 DNA sequence: TGCGCCAGCAGCCAGTCACTAGCGGGAGTGTCCTACGAGCAGTACTTC.

The chain employs TRBV19 and TRBJ2-7, with D maybe TRBD2 (5 bases). CDR3 length equals 15 residues. Between the trimmed V and J ends, which lost 3 bases and 0 bases, there was a span of 12 bases. CDR1 and CDR2 (germline): LNHDA, SQIVND (reference sequence). CDR3 in DNA: TGTGCCAGTAGTATCGGGAACATCCACTCCTACGAGCAGTACTTC. Its protein is CASSIGNIHSYEQYF.

The chain couples TRBV5-4 to TRBJ2-5, with TRBD1 as a possible D gene (6 bases). This CDR3 has 15 residues. CDR1 SGHNT and CDR2 YYREEE come from the germline V gene (reference sequence). V was pared by 3 bases and J by 0 bases, with 12 bases between. The CDR3 spells CASSWGRRDQETQYF. CDR3 in DNA: TGTGCCAGCAGCTGGGGGCGCCGGGACCAAGAGACCCAGTACTTC.

The chain links TRBV5-1 to TRBJ1-6, with no clear D. The V end was cut by 1 base, the J end by 7 bases, with 12 bases between. Germline V gives CDR1 SGHRS, CDR2 YFSETQ. The CDR3 has 15 residues. CDR3 amino acids: CASSLNGGYNSPLHF. CDR3 sequence (DNA): TGCGCCAGCAGCTTGAATGGAGGGTACAATTCACCCCTCCACTTT.

CDR3 residues: CASSQGTASSYNEQFF. The DNA for the CDR3 is TGCGCCAGCAGCCAAGGGACAGCAAGCTCCTACAATGAGCAGTTCTTC. This rearrangement joins TRBV4-3 to TRBJ2-1; D possibly corresponds to TRBD1 (6 bases). Germline V gene lookup returns CDR1 LGHNA and CDR2 YSLEER. The CDR3 has 16 amino acids. Deletions cut 1 base from V and 0 bases from J, with 10 bases between.

The rearrangement uses TRBV6-5 and TRBJ1-5; TRBD1 might be the D (5 bases). V was shortened by 8 bases and J by 5 bases, with 16 bases between the two germline ends. Germline V gene data show CDR1 as MNHEY and CDR2 as SVGAGI. The CDR3 has 14 amino acids. The CDR3 protein is CASRQSGGDQPQHF. As DNA, the CDR3 is TGTGCCAGCCGCCAGTCCGGAGGGGATCAGCCCCAGCATTTT.

CDR3 nucleotide sequence: TGTGCCAGCATTCGTCCGGGACTAGCGGGTAAGCATAACAATGAGCAGTTCTTC. Protein: CASIRPGLAGKHNNEQFF. The chain recombines TRBV6-4 with TRBJ2-1; 12 bases agree with TRBD2. The trim removed 7 bases at V and 5 bases at J, leaving 15 bases unmatched. Per germline, CDR1 MRHNA and CDR2 SNTAGT. The CDR3 consists of 18 residues.

This sequence joins TRBV7-6 and TRBJ1-3; maybe TRBD1 (6 bases). The CDR3 totals 14 residues. The germline V gene has CDR1 SGHVS and CDR2 FNYEAQ. Trimming pared 5 bases from V and 1 base from J, leaving 9 bases between. The CDR3 loop reads CASSATGSGNTIYF. The CDR3 DNA sequence: TGTGCCAGCAGCGCTACAGGGTCTGGAAACACCATATATTTT. The full variable domain, with the rest looked up from reference TRBV7-6 and TRBJ1-3, is GAGVSQSPRYKVTKRGQDVALRCDPISGHVSLYWYRQALGQGPEFLTYFNYEAQQDKSGLPNDRFSAERPEGSISTLTIQRTEQRDSAMYRCASSATGSGNTIYFGEGSWLTVV.

V is TRBV30 and J is TRBJ2-2; perhaps TRBD1 as D (5 bases). V dropped 4 bases and J dropped 1 base, with 10 bases sitting between them. CDR3 length: 14 residues. Germline V lookup: CDR1 GTSNPN, CDR2 SVGIG (reference sequence). The CDR3 nucleotides are TGTGCCTGGACTAGGACACAGAACACCGGGGAGCTGTTTTTT. Protein: CAWTRTQNTGELFF.

The CDR3 reads CSVVPGQQDTDTQYF. The CDR3 DNA follows: TGCAGCGTTGTGCCGGGACAGCAAGACACAGATACGCAGTATTTT. This sequence joins TRBV29-1 and TRBJ2-3; 7 bases are a match to TRBD1. Looked up from germline, CDR1 is SQVTM and CDR2 is ANQGSEA. The J segment lost 2 bases and the V segment lost 4 bases, leaving 9 bases of the junction unmatched. The CDR3 spans 15 residues.

The chain carries TRBV27 and TRBJ2-2; D unresolved. V was trimmed by 2 bases and J by 6 bases, leaving 7 bases between them. This CDR3 comprises 13 residues. Germline V gene data show CDR1 as MNHEY and CDR2 as SMNVEV (reference sequence). The CDR3 loop is CASSLTKAGELFF. Written as DNA, the CDR3 is TGTGCCAGCAGTTTAACAAAAGCCGGGGAGCTGTTTTTT.

This chain uses TRBV5-4 with TRBJ2-7; D gene uncertain. Germline V gene sequence: CDR1 SGHNT, CDR2 YYREEE (reference sequence). CDR3 length: 14 residues. V was clipped by 0 bases and J by 7 bases, with 14 bases between them. In DNA form, the CDR3 reads TGTGCCAGCAGCTTGGTTGGGTCGACAAAAGAGCAGTACTTC. Residues: CASSLVGSTKEQYF.

The rearrangement uses TRBV5-1 and TRBJ1-3; TRBD1 matches at 8 bases. V lost 3 bases and J lost 2; bases outside the gene matches: 4. Germline V CDR1 and CDR2: SGHRS, YFSETQ. CDR3 length: 15 residues. CDR3 nucleotide sequence: TGCGCCAGCAGCTCGACAGGGGACACTGGAAACACCATATATTTT. It specifies CASSSTGDTGNTIYF. Combining the CDR3 with reference TRBV5-1 and TRBJ1-3 gives the whole variable domain KAGVTQTPRYLIKTRGQQVTLSCSPISGHRSVSWYQQTPGQGLQFLFEYFSETQRNKGNFPGRFSGRQFSNSRSEMNVSTLELGDSALYLCASSSTGDTGNTIYFGEGSWLTVV.

The CDR3 spells CASSASYRGSSYEQYF. CDR3 nucleotide sequence: TGTGCCAGCAGCGCCTCATACAGGGGTTCGTCCTACGAGCAGTACTTC. The chain is built from TRBV7-9 and TRBJ2-7, with 7 bases identical to TRBD1. The CDR3 length is 16 residues. Germline-derived CDR1 and CDR2 are SEHNR and FQNEAQ (reference sequence). V lost 5 bases to trimming and J lost 1 base; unmatched junction nucleotides: 11.

The J gene is TRBJ2-3, the V gene TRBV11-3; 8 bases are shared with TRBD1. CDR1 is SGHNT, CDR2 YENEEA, per germline. The V segment lost 5 bases and the J segment 2 bases; nucleotides outside the gene matches: 6. The CDR3 is made up of 15 amino acids. The CDR3 region is CASSSRTGFTDTQYF. CDR3 sequence (DNA): TGTGCCAGCAGCAGCAGGACAGGGTTCACAGATACGCAGTATTTT.

This chain links TRBV5-4 with TRBJ1-1; D ambiguous. The ends were cut back, 0 bases at V and 0 bases at J, with 3 bases in the middle. Per germline, CDR1 SGHNT and CDR2 YYREEE (reference sequence). This CDR3 has 13 amino acids. Written as DNA, the CDR3 is TGTGCCAGCAGCTTGGGGCTGAACACTGAAGCTTTCTTT. Its translation: CASSLGLNTEAFF.

The chain uses TRBV27 and TRBJ2-7; D perhaps matches TRBD1 (5 bases). Germline values: CDR1 MNHEY, CDR2 SMNVEV (reference sequence). The CDR3 loop spans 15 amino acids. Trimming shortened V by 5 bases and J by 0 bases, and 14 bases separated the two germline ends. CDR3 nucleotide sequence: TGTGCCAGCAGTCCATACCTGACAGCCTCCTACGAGCAGTACTTC. Amino acid sequence: CASSPYLTASYEQYF.

The chain combines TRBV18 with TRBJ2-5, with a tentative D call TRBD2 (6 bases). Germline assignment: CDR1 KGHSH and CDR2 LQKENI. This CDR3 contains 15 residues. The V and J ends lost 2 bases and 2 bases respectively, with 12 bases between them. CDR3 in amino acids: CASSPRNAGQETQYF. The CDR3 nucleotides are TGTGCCAGCTCACCAAGGAATGCGGGGCAAGAGACCCAGTACTTC.

CDR3 sequence reads: CAISESMLREPYEQYF. In DNA form, the CDR3 reads TGTGCCATCAGTGAGTCGATGTTGCGGGAGCCCTACGAGCAGTACTTC. The V gene is TRBV10-3, the J gene TRBJ2-7, with TRBD2 matching over 7 bases. CDR3 length: 16 residues. With 0 bases clipped from V and 2 bases from J, the junction kept 7 bases outside the gene matches. CDR1 ENHRY and CDR2 SYGVKD come from the germline V gene.

The V call is TRBV13, the J call TRBJ2-7; 7 bases align to TRBD1. The CDR3 runs 17 residues. Trimming at V came to 5 bases and at J to 0 bases, leaving 13 bases not matched to a gene. Germline assignment: CDR1 PRHDT and CDR2 FYEKMQ (reference sequence). The CDR3 bases are TGTGCCAGCAGCGCCTCCATTTTCCGGACAGGCTCCTACGAGCAGTACTTC. Amino acids: CASSASIFRTGSYEQYF.

The rearrangement uses TRBV19 and TRBJ1-1; 11 nucleotides agree with TRBD1. There are 17 residues in the CDR3. In germline, CDR1 is LNHDA, CDR2 SQIVND (reference sequence). Trimming removed 6 bases from V and 0 bases from J; junction bases left unmatched: 9. In DNA form, the CDR3 reads TGTGCCAGTAGCACCGTGGACAGGGGGCTCATGAACACTGAAGCTTTCTTT. Its translation is CASSTVDRGLMNTEAFF.

The chain links TRBV7-2 to TRBJ1-5, with D possibly TRBD1 on 5 matching bases. V was clipped by 1 base and J by 6 bases, with 13 bases between them. Germline V gene sequence: CDR1 SGHTA, CDR2 FQGNSA. There are 15 residues in the CDR3. In nucleotides, the CDR3 is TGTGCCAGCAGCTTAGAATCAGGGTTTGCTCAGCCCCAGCATTTT. Encoded protein: CASSLESGFAQPQHF. Together with reference TRBV7-2 and TRBJ1-5, the CDR3 gives the full variable domain: GAGVSQSPSNKVTEKGKDVELRCDPISGHTALYWYRQSLGQGLEFLIYFQGNSAPDKSGLPSDRFSAERTGGSVSTLTIQRTQQEDSAVYLCASSLESGFAQPQHFGDGTRLSIL.

CDR3 coding DNA: TGTGCCAGCAGCCCGTATAACACCGGGGAGCTGTTTTTT. Translation gives CASSPYNTGELFF. The chain has TRBV12-3 or TRBV12-4 and TRBJ2-2; D is unresolved. The CDR3 is 13 amino acids. V gave up 6 bases and J gave up 2 bases, with 7 bases separating them.

This clone was found a few times. V and J are TRBV15 and TRBJ2-4, with 9 bases fitting TRBD1. Germline V gene sequence: CDR1 LNHNV, CDR2 YYDKDF (reference sequence). J lost 4 bases, V lost 7 bases, and 11 bases had no gene match. The CDR3 sequence is 16 residues long. Written as DNA, the CDR3 is TGTGCCACCACCCAAAGAGTAGGGACAGGGAAAAACATTCAGTACTTC. It yields the protein CATTQRVGTGKNIQYF. Together with reference TRBV15 and TRBJ2-4, the CDR3 gives the full variable domain: DAMVIQNPRYQVTQFGKPVTLSCSQTLNHNVMYWYQQKSSQAPKLLFHYYDKDFNNEADTPDNFQSRRPNTSFCFLDIRSPGLGDTAMYLCATTQRVGTGKNIQYFGAGTRLSVL.